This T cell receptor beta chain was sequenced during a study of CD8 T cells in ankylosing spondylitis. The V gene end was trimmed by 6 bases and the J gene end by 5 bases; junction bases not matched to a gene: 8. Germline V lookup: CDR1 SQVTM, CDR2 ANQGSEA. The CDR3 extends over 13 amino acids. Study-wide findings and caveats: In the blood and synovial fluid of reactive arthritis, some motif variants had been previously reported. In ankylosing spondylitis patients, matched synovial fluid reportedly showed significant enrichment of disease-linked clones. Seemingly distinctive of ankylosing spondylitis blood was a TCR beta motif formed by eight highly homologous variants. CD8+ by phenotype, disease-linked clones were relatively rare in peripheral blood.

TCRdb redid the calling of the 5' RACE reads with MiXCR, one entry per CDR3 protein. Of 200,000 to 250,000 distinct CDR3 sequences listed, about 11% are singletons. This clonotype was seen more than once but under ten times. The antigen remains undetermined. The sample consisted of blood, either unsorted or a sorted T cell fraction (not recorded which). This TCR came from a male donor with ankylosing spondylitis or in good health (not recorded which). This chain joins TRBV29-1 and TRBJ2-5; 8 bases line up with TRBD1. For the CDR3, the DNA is TGCAGCGTGCTAAGGACAGGGTCGGAGACCCAGTACTTC. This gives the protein CSVLRTGSETQYF.